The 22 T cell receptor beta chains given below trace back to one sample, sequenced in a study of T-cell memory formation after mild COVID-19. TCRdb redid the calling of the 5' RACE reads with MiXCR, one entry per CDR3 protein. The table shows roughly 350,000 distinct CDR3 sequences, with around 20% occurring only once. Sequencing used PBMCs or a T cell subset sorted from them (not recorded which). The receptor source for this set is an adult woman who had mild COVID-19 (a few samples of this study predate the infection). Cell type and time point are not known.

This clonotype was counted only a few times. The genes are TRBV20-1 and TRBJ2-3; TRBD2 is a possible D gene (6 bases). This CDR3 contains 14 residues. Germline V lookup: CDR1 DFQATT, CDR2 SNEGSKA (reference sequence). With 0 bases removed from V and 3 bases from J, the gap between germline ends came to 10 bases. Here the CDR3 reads CSARDPAGTDTQYF. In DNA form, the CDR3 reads TGCAGTGCTAGAGATCCGGCGGGGACAGATACGCAGTATTTT.

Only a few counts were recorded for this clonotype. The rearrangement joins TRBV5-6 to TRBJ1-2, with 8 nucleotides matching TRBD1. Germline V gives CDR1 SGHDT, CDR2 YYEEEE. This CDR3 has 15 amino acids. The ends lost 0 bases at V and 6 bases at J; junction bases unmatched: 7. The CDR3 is CASSLGGRGLDGYTF. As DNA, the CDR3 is TGTGCCAGCAGCTTGGGCGGCAGGGGGCTCGATGGCTACACCTTC.

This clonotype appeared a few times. CDR3 bases: TGTGCCAGCAGCCAACCAGGGTACTACGAGCAGTACTTC. Amino acids: CASSQPGYYEQYF. This chain joins TRBV3-1 and TRBJ2-7, with D tentatively TRBD1 (5 bases). V was cut by 2 bases and J by 3 bases, with 8 bases left in between. This CDR3 contains 13 residues. CDR1 and CDR2 from the germline V gene are LGHDT and YNNKEL (reference sequence).

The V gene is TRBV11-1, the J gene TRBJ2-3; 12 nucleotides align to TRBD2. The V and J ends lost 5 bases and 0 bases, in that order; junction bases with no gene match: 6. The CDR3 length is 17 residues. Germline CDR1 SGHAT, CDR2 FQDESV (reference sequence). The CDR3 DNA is TGTGCCAGCAGCCGGGGACTAGCGGGCACTAGCACAGATACGCAGTATTTT. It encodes CASSRGLAGTSTDTQYF.

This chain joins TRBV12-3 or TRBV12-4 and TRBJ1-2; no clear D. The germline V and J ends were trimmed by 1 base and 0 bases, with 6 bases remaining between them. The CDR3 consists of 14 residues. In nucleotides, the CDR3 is TGTGCCAGCAGTTTAGGACACCCTAACTATGGCTACACCTTC. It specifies CASSLGHPNYGYTF.

The CDR3 loop is CASSLGTTGDEQFF. The CDR3 nucleotides are TGCGCCAGCAGCTTGGGTACTACTGGCGATGAGCAGTTCTTC. The genes are TRBV5-1 and TRBJ2-1; D call uncertain. Between the trimmed V and J ends, which lost 0 bases and 8 bases, there was a span of 12 bases. CDR1 and CDR2 from the germline V gene are SGHRS and YFSETQ. CDR3 length equals 14 residues.

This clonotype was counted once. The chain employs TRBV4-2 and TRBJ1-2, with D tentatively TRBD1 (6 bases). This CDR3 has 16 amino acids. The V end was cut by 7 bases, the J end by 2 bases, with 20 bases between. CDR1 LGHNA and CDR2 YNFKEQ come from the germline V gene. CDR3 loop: CASTRGDIAFNYGYTF. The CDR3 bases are TGTGCCAGCACCCGAGGGGACATCGCCTTCAACTATGGCTACACCTTC.

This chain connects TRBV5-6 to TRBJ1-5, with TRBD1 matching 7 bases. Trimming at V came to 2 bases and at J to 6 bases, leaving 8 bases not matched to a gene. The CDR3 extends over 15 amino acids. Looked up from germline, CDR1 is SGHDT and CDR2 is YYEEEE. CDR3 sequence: CASSLGGFESQPQHF. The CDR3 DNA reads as TGTGCCAGCAGCTTAGGGGGCTTCGAGAGTCAGCCCCAGCATTTT.

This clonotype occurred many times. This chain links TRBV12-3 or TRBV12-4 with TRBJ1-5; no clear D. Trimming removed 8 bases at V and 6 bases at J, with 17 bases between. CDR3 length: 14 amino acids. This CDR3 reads CASARSGDTQPQHF. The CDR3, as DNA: TGTGCCAGCGCTCGATCCGGGGATACTCAGCCCCAGCATTTT.

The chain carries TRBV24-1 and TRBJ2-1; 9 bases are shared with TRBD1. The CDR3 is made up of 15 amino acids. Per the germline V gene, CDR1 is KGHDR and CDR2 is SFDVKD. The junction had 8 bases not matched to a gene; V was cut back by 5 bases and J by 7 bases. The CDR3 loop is CATSAPGQGWNEQFF. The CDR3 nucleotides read TGTGCCACCAGTGCCCCGGGACAGGGATGGAATGAGCAGTTCTTC.

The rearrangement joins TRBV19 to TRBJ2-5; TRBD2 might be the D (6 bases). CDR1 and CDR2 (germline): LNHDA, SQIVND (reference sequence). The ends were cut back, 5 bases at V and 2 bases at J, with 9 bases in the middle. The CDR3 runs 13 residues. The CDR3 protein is CASSRRGQETQYF. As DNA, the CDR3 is TGTGCCAGTAGTCGGCGGGGTCAAGAGACCCAGTACTTC.

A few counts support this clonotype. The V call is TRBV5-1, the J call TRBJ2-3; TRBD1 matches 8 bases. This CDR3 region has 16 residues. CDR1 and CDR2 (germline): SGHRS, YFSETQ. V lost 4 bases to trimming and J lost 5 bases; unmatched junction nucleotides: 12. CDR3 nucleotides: TGCGCCAGCAGCCCTGGCCGACAGGGGAACAGAGATACGCAGTATTTT. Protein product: CASSPGRQGNRDTQYF.

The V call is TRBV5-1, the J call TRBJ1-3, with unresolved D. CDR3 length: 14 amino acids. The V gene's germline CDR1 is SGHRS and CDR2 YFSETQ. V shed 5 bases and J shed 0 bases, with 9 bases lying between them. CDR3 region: CASRAAVSGNTIYF. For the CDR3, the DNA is TGCGCCAGCAGGGCAGCCGTCTCTGGAAACACCATATATTTT.

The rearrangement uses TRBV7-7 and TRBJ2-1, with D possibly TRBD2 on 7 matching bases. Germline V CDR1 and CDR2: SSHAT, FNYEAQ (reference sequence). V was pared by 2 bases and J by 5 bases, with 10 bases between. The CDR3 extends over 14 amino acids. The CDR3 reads CASSLIGGDNEQFF. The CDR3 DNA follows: TGTGCCAGCAGCTTAATAGGGGGGGACAATGAGCAGTTCTTC.

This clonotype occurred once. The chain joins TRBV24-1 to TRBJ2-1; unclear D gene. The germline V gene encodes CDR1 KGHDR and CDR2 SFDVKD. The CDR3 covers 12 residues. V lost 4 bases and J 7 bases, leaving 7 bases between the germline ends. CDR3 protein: CATSDVENEQFF. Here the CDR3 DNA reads TGTGCCACCAGTGACGTAGAGAATGAGCAGTTCTTC.

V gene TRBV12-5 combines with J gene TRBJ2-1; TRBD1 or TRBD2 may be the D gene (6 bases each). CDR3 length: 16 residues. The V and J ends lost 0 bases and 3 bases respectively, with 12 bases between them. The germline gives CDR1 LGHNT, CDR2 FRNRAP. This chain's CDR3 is CASGLVRGEYYNEQFF. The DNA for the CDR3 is TGTGCTAGTGGTTTGGTAAGGGGGGAATACTACAATGAGCAGTTCTTC.

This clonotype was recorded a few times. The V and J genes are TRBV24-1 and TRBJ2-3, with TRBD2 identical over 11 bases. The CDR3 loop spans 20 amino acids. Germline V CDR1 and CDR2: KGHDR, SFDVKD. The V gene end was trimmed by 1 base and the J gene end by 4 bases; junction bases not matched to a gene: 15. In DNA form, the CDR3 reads TGTGCCACCAGTGATTTCGACAGGGGGGCTAGCGGGAGGATCGCAGATACGCAGTATTTT. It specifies CATSDFDRGASGRIADTQYF.

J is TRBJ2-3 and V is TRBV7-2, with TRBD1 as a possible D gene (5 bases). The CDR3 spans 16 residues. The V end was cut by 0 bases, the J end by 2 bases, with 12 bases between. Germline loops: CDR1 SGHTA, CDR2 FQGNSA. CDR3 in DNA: TGTGCCAGCAGCTTAGCATGGACACTTGCCACAGATACGCAGTATTTT. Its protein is CASSLAWTLATDTQYF.

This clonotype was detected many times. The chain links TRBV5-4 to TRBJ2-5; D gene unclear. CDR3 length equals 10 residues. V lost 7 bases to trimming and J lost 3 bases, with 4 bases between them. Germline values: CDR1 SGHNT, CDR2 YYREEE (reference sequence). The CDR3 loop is CASGEETQYF. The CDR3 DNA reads TGTGCCAGCGGTGAAGAGACCCAGTACTTC.

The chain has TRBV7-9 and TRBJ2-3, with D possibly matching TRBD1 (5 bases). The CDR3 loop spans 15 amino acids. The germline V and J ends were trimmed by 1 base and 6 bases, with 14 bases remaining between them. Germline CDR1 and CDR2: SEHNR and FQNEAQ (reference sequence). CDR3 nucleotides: TGTGCCAGCAGCTTAGATGGCTACCCAGGGGATACGCAGTATTTT. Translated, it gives CASSLDGYPGDTQYF.

The CDR3 here is CASSRRDSGYTF. CDR3 in DNA: TGTGCCAGCAGTCGCCGGGACAGTGGCTACACCTTC. This rearrangement joins TRBV12-3 or TRBV12-4 to TRBJ1-2, with 7 bases aligning to TRBD1. V gave up 5 bases and J gave up 7 bases; unmatched junction bases: 4. CDR3 size: 12 residues.

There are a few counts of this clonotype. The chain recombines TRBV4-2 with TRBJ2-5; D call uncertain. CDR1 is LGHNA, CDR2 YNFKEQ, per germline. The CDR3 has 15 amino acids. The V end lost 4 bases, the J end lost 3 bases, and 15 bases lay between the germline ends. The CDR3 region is CASSPSETAEETQYF. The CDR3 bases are TGTGCCAGCAGCCCCTCGGAGACTGCCGAAGAGACCCAGTACTTC.